This T cell receptor beta chain was captured by sequencing in a study of shared clonotypes between healthy human individuals (TCRdb year 2020). Study-wide context: The cohort comprised a couple of women and a few men aged 18 to 49 years. For each donor, CD4 naive and CD4 memory were each given three plates, CD8 naive was given two plates, and CD8 memory was given one plate. To estimate repertoire size and how much clonotypes are shared between individuals, the study performed deep sequencing of blood TCR repertoires from a few healthy adults. Libraries were prepared and TCR repertoires were sequenced by different laboratories using diverse techniques, in order to increase sequencing depth and limit assay-specific biases. Each donor's leukapheresis produced roughly between roughly 0.94 and 9.5 billion PBMCs. What the authors observed across the whole study: Pairwise subsampling indicated that sequencing depth was expected to affect the degree of clonotype sharing among donors. Clonotypes shared by all four sorted-subset donors showed higher generation probabilities than non-shared clonotypes. Across four donors, 4.5% to 6.5% of naive CD4, roughly 3.3% of naive CD8, about 2.3% of memory CD4, and under 0.45% of memory CD8 clonotypes were shared. The genetic and exposure-history diversity represented was limited by the small number of donors. Even with the large sequencing depth, rarefaction of the sorted-subset datasets indicated that sequencing was incomplete. Only blood was sampled, and tissue TCR repertoires likely differ from those in blood. Naive subsets generally had larger estimated clonotype richness than memory subsets.

The donors were healthy, HIV-negative adults with no recently reported acute infections or vaccinations. Only Caucasian adults living in Nashville, Tennessee, USA were represented among the donors. Magnetic negative selection was used to enrich CD4+ T cells, after which naive cells were positively selected on CD45RA and the negative fraction became the memory subset. After blood collection by leukapheresis, PBMCs were isolated using Ficoll-Histopaque density gradient centrifugation and then cryopreserved in the vapor phase of liquid nitrogen. Analytical flow cytometry was used to check the purity and quantity of each magnetically sorted T cell population. From each sorted fraction, genomic DNA was isolated and quantified by UV absorbance on a Nanodrop 2000c. From its cysteine to its phenylalanine, the CDR3 spans 13 amino acids. Left in the record is the CDR3 DNA by itself, 39 bases read in frame from the first base. From a lookup of the germline V gene, CDR1 and CDR2 are ENHRY and SYGVKD. Trimming takes 7 bases off V and 7 bases off J; junction bases not matched to a gene: 3.

Using the deep immunoSEQ assay, multiplex PCR amplified TCR CDR3 regions from genomic DNA. For each cell subset, the extracted genomic DNA was distributed evenly across all wells of several immunoSEQ 96-well plates, and each plate served as one replicate. For sorted subsets, around 200 ng genomic DNA, equal to about 30,000 T cell genomes, was loaded into each replicate PCR. Purified libraries were quantified with a Qubit 3.0 fluorometer, sized on a Bioanalyzer 2100, and re-quantified with the KAPA Library Quantification kit. Every immunoSEQ 96-well plate was sequenced on a separate single-read 150-cycle Illumina NextSeq 550 flow cell. In the paper's pipeline: Because the immunoSEQ output held only junctional sequences and lacked quality scores, the filtering could not match the filtering applied to full-length reads. To assign V/J genes and CDR3, sequences were annotated using PyIR, a Python wrapper for IgBLAST v1.9, with IMGT germline references. Any read was removed if the V/J assignment was weak (E-value above 1e-6), the CDR3 was missing, or the read contained stop codons, out-of-frame junctions, or ambiguous translated residues. V3J clonotypes were defined by identical inferred V gene, J gene, and CDR3 amino acid sequence. The percentage overlap between two repertoires was calculated by dividing the number of shared unique clonotypes by the size of the smaller repertoire. Repertoire richness was assessed with RTK rarefaction, the Chao1 estimator, and Recon v2.1 estimates of unobserved clonotypes. Generation probabilities for all TCRbeta clonotypes obtained by the gDNA method from a handful of donors were computed using OLGA. As stored in TCRdb, this immuneACCESS dataset retains in-frame rearrangements with V and J assigned. A fraction of the clones does not appear; measured against another copy, unresolved V genes explain less than half of the discrepancy, and the remainder lacks a known reason. Clonal size and the V and J genes are those of that table, whereas D and trimming came from the DNA. The sample table holds roughly 2 million clones, of which roughly 96% were seen once. Approximately 0.13% of the sample comes from the top ten.

As for this clone: The antigen this receptor binds is unknown. The record has no base qualities; no much larger clone is one base away.

The sequenced material came from naive CD4+ T cells sorted from blood. The cell subset or site label of this sample denotes: CD45RA+ positively selected. Recombination joined TRBV10-3 with TRBJ1-6; 8 nucleotides in the junction match TRBD1. This clonotype originated in a man aged 18 to 29 in good health. CDR3 sequence: CAIKQGDNSPLHF. The nucleotide sequence reads TGTGCCATCAAACAGGGGGACAATTCACCCCTCCACTTT.